The sequence of this TCR beta chain was determined in a study of shared clonotypes between healthy human individuals. Study-wide points: Clonotypes that were shared across several donors made up around 5% of naive CD4 clonotypes. A reduction in generation probabilities was seen for non-shared clonotypes relative to those shared by all four donors.

This CDR3 has 16 residues. Per germline, CDR1 SGHNT and CDR2 YENEEA. J lost 7 bases, V lost 1 base, and 10 bases had no gene match. Produced via immunoSEQ multiplex PCR; TCRdb's table is partial and in-frame only. Of around 2.5 million clones listed, approximately 94% were seen once; the top ten hold approximately 0.35%. Naive CD4+ cells were CD45RA-selected; the remaining cells were memory. This clone was detected only once. What it recognizes is unknown. This sequence was found in a man between 18 and 35 years old in good health. Some clones in this sample may be carry-over from other donors' samples. The specimen sequenced was naive CD4+ T cells from PBMCs. Subset described: CD45RA+ positively selected. The rearrangement uses TRBV11-3 and TRBJ2-1; 7 bases are shared with TRBD2. CDR3 coding DNA: TGTGCCAGCAGCTTAGGGGGGGGAGGCCGAGGGAATGAGCAGTTCTTC. Translating it yields CASSLGGGGRGNEQFF.